This TCR beta chain derives from a study of shared clonotypes between healthy human individuals. In the authors' methods: Without quality scores, immunoSEQ junctional reads could not be filtered like full-length reads. Here immunoSEQ multiplex PCR was the method, and the copy in TCRdb shows in-frame clones only, minus some. V, J and clone size derive from that table, while D and trimming were established from the DNA sequence. The top ten clones hold less than 2% of a sample with approximately 720,000 clones, 72% of them seen once. The V gene's germline CDR1 is SGHNT and CDR2 YYREEE (reference sequence). The ends lost 4 bases at V and 0 bases at J; junction bases unmatched: 2. This CDR3 has 14 amino acids.

This chain links TRBV5-4 with TRBJ1-2, with TRBD1 matching 8 bases. The origin of this receptor is a woman aged 25-40 years in good health. The sample was memory CD4+ T cells sorted from blood. As for subset: CD45RA-negative fraction. CDR3 nucleotide sequence: TGTGCCAGCAGCCGGGGACAGGCTAACTATGGCTACACCTTC. Protein product: CASSRGQANYGYTF.